Detailed here is one TCR beta chain. Its antigen is unknown. The CDR3 consists of 13 residues. The ends were cut back, 1 base at V and 7 bases at J, with 11 bases in the middle. Germline V gene lookup returns CDR1 GTSNPN and CDR2 SVGIG (reference sequence). The sample originates from a study of cytomegalovirus exposure and HLA in healthy donors. Findings and caveats of the study: There were a few CMV-associated chains whose specificity for CMV antigens was confirmed in vitro. In a later analysis, parvovirus B19, influenza, CMV and Epstein-Barr virus appeared linked to several top co-occurrence clusters.

In the PCR, 60 Vbeta and 13 Jbeta primers were used. Study processing details: Per a later analysis, the number of unique TCR beta chains was around 80 million, of which about 11 million were shared. The protocol was immunoSEQ multiplex PCR, while the TCRdb copy is restricted to in-frame clones and leaves out a portion. The D gene and trimming were derived from the DNA, and the V and J assignments and clone size from that table. The repertoire includes 100,000 or so clones, 75% to 90% of them detected once, and 6.9% sits in the top ten. Though nominally healthy at sampling, donors likely had unrecorded immune exposures.

This TCR derives from a man aged 25 to 45 in good health and CMV-seropositive. The sequencing input was PBMCs. The chain links TRBV30 to TRBJ1-5; the D is unclear. This CDR3 is CAWSEWADQPQHF. Here the CDR3 DNA reads TGTGCCTGGAGTGAGTGGGCTGACCAGCCCCAGCATTTT.